Presented here are 25 T cell receptor beta chains from one specimen sequenced in a study of T cells in Graves' hyperthyroidism and ophthalmopathy (dated by TCRdb to between 2019 and 2020). The receptor library was made with multiplex PCR. Sequencing relied on an Illumina HiSeq 2000. The TCR beta CDR3 regions were amplified from the RNA transcripts. The TCR CDR3 was subjected to a first round of RT-PCR using the HTBI primer set and the Qiagen OneStep RT-PCR kit. Starting from the raw public reads, TCRdb applied fastp trimming at Q25, assembled clones with MiXCR and retained in-frame beta chains. Rows are unified per CDR3 protein, each entry keeping the most common DNA and genes. In all, the sample holds over 650,000 distinct CDR3 sequences, and just under 45% of those were seen once. The ten largest clones take up less than 8.5% of the sample. Sequenced sample: peripheral blood or thyroid tissue (not recorded which). The receptors shown here come from an adult man with Graves' disease, either hyperthyroidism or ophthalmopathy (not recorded which).

This clonotype was seen many times. This sequence joins TRBV5-1 and TRBJ1-6, with D possibly matching TRBD1 (5 bases). The CDR3 has 15 residues. V was pared by 5 bases and J by 7 bases, with 16 bases between. Germline values: CDR1 SGHRS, CDR2 YFSETQ. CDR3 sequence reads: CASRSSGTDNSPLHF. In nucleotides, the CDR3 is TGCGCCAGCAGATCCTCCGGGACGGACAATTCACCCCTCCACTTT.

A remark on this clonotype: The missing conserved phenylalanine or tryptophan at the end of this CDR3 makes a read error likely. The gene calls are TRBV5-6 and TRBJ1-1; D gene uncertain. Germline V lookup: CDR1 SGHDT, CDR2 YYEEEE. This CDR3 region has 14 residues. Trimming took off 0 bases at V and 1 base at J, with 7 bases between the two ends. The CDR3 loop reads CASSLANKNTEAFL. The CDR3 nucleotides are TGTGCCAGCAGCTTGGCCAATAAGAACACTGAAGCTTTCTTG.

This clonotype was seen at least ten times. The genes are TRBV29-1 and TRBJ1-2; TRBD1 aligns across 8 bases. The germline V gene encodes CDR1 SQVTM and CDR2 ANQGSEA. The junction had 11 bases not matched to a gene; V was cut back by 2 bases and J by 12 bases. The CDR3 has 13 residues. The CDR3 DNA sequence: TGCAGCGTTGAACCCCATCGGACAGGGTCGAACACCTTC. This gives the protein CSVEPHRTGSNTF.

The gene calls are TRBV5-1 and TRBJ2-7; maybe TRBD1 (6 bases). From germline, CDR1 is SGHRS and CDR2 YFSETQ. The CDR3 contains 16 residues. V was trimmed by 4 bases and J by 5 bases, leaving 22 bases between them. The CDR3 DNA sequence: TGCGCCAGCAGCGTCGCACAGGGACCCTACTACGACGAGCAGTACTTC. It specifies CASSVAQGPYYDEQYF.

The chain couples TRBV7-2 to TRBJ2-7; TRBD1 might be the D (5 bases). This CDR3 comprises 15 residues. Germline-derived CDR1 and CDR2 are SGHTA and FQGNSA. V was shortened by 5 bases and J by 4 bases, with 18 bases between the two germline ends. CDR3 sequence reads: CASSGVRGARYEQYF. In nucleotides, the CDR3 is TGTGCCAGCAGCGGGGTACGTGGGGCAAGGTACGAGCAGTACTTC.

This clonotype was found many times. Here the CDR3 DNA reads TGTGCCATCAACCCGGGACAGGGAGGCTATGGCTACACCTTC. This gives the protein CAINPGQGGYGYTF. This chain uses TRBV10-3 with TRBJ1-2; 9 bases fit TRBD1. Germline V gene data show CDR1 as ENHRY and CDR2 as SYGVKD. The V gene end was trimmed by 7 bases and the J gene end by 4 bases; junction bases not matched to a gene: 7. The CDR3 runs to 14 residues.

This clonotype was counted many times. This rearrangement joins TRBV7-9 to TRBJ1-4; 8 bases align to TRBD1. The CDR3 is 15 amino acids. The V gene end was trimmed by 1 base and the J gene end by 5 bases; junction bases not matched to a gene: 3. Germline lookup yields CDR1 SEHNR and CDR2 FQNEAQ (reference sequence). For the CDR3, the DNA is TGTGCCAGCAGCTTAGGTCAGGGGGCGAATGAAAAACTGTTTTTT. Its protein product is CASSLGQGANEKLFF.

This clonotype was found many times. This rearrangement joins TRBV25-1 to TRBJ1-1; D remains unclear. The germline CDR1 and CDR2 sequences are MGHDK and SYGVNS. The CDR3 covers 18 residues. The germline V and J ends were trimmed by 2 bases and 0 bases, with 19 bases remaining between them. CDR3: CASSEGAKIGPLNTEAFF. The CDR3 nucleotides are TGTGCCAGCAGTGAAGGCGCGAAGATAGGACCCTTGAACACTGAAGCTTTCTTT.

In this sample, this clonotype turned up a few times. This may be a read error, as it is one base from a much larger clone. J is TRBJ1-6 and V is TRBV7-9, with TRBD1 matching over 10 bases. With V trimmed by 5 bases and J by 9 bases, 1 base remained unmatched. Germline V gene lookup returns CDR1 SEHNR and CDR2 FQNEAQ (reference sequence). The CDR3 runs 13 residues. The CDR3 here is CASSRTGGSPLHF. The CDR3 coding sequence is TGTGCCAGCAGCCGGACAGGGGGTTCACCCCTCCACTTT.

This clonotype was detected only a few times. This chain uses TRBV5-5 with TRBJ1-1; unclear D gene. With 2 bases removed from V and 0 bases from J, the gap between germline ends came to 8 bases. Germline CDR1 SGHKS, CDR2 YYEKEE (reference sequence). This CDR3 is 14 amino acids long. Written as DNA, the CDR3 is TGTGCCAGCAGCTTCCTCCGCGTGAACACTGAAGCTTTCTTT. Protein product: CASSFLRVNTEAFF.

The rearrangement joins TRBV28 to TRBJ2-7; D might be TRBD1 or TRBD2, each matching 5 bases. Looked up from germline, CDR1 is MDHEN and CDR2 is SYDVKM. The CDR3 extends over 13 amino acids. V was shortened by 10 bases and J by 2 bases, with 15 bases between the two germline ends. In DNA, the CDR3 is TGTGCCACCGGGGCAAGGGGCCCCTACGAGCAGTACTTC. It codes for CATGARGPYEQYF.

This sequence joins TRBV12-5 and TRBJ1-5; D call uncertain. CDR1 and CDR2 (germline): LGHNT, FRNRAP. V lost 3 bases and J 9 bases, leaving 6 bases between the germline ends. The CDR3 spans 11 residues. Written as DNA, the CDR3 is TGTGCTAGTGGTTTACAGCGGCCCCAGCATTTT. Translating it yields CASGLQRPQHF.

The chain combines TRBV9 with TRBJ2-7; weak D call: TRBD1 (6 bases). V lost 0 bases to trimming and J lost 3 bases, with 13 bases between them. Per germline, CDR1 SGDLS and CDR2 YYNGEE. The CDR3 consists of 15 residues. For the CDR3, the DNA is TGTGCCAGCAGCGTAGGAGGGACAAAAAACTACGAGCAGTACTTC. This gives the protein CASSVGGTKNYEQYF.

This clonotype was recorded a few times. The V and J genes are TRBV5-1 and TRBJ1-1, with unresolved D. This CDR3 spans 13 amino acids. The ends were cut back, 4 bases at V and 4 bases at J, with 11 bases in the middle. Germline CDR1 SGHRS, CDR2 YFSETQ. CDR3 nucleotide sequence: TGCGCCAGCAGCGTCTCGGGTCCCACTGAAGCTTTCTTT. Translating gives CASSVSGPTEAFF.

This clonotype was counted at least ten times. This CDR3 reads CASSGMRGTQETQYF. Here the CDR3 DNA reads TGTGCCAGCAGTGGGATGAGGGGGACTCAAGAGACCCAGTACTTC. The V gene is TRBV2, the J gene TRBJ2-5; D assignment may be TRBD1 or TRBD2 (6 bases each). Germline V lookup: CDR1 SNHLY, CDR2 FYNNEI. Trimming removed 4 bases from V and 2 bases from J, with 14 bases in between. The CDR3 spans 15 residues. Full variable domain (missing parts from reference TRBV2 and TRBJ2-5): EPEVTQTPSHQVTQMGQEVILRCVPISNHLYFYWYRQILGQKVEFLVSFYNNEISEKSEIFDDQFSVERPDGSNFTLKIRSTKLEDSAMYFCASSGMRGTQETQYFGPGTRLLVL.

V gene TRBV20-1 combines with J gene TRBJ1-1; 9 bases match TRBD1. This CDR3 spans 15 amino acids. The germline gives CDR1 DFQATT, CDR2 SNEGSKA (reference sequence). V shed 5 bases, J shed 0 bases, and the junction held 7 bases outside the gene matches. The CDR3 sequence is CSAWDRAEMNTEAFF. The CDR3 nucleotides read TGCAGTGCTTGGGACAGGGCGGAGATGAACACTGAAGCTTTCTTT.

This clonotype was seen at least ten times. The CDR3 DNA reads TGCAGCGTCGCCGGGGGACCGTACCAAGAGACCCAGTACTTC. It encodes CSVAGGPYQETQYF. The chain recombines TRBV29-1 with TRBJ2-5; D possibly corresponds to TRBD2 (6 bases). The CDR3 loop spans 14 amino acids. Trimming shortened V by 6 bases and J by 0 bases, and 14 bases separated the two germline ends. CDR1 is SQVTM, CDR2 ANQGSEA, per germline.

V and J are TRBV7-9 and TRBJ1-2, with D uncertain. V lost 6 bases, J lost 6 bases, and 14 bases lay in between. The CDR3 covers 13 residues. Germline V gives CDR1 SEHNR, CDR2 FQNEAQ (reference sequence). CDR3 loop: CASRHQENHGYTF. CDR3 DNA sequence: TGTGCCAGCAGGCACCAGGAGAACCATGGCTACACCTTC.

The gene calls are TRBV2 and TRBJ1-6; tentative D call: TRBD1 (5 bases). Trimming removed 6 bases at V and 8 bases at J, with 17 bases between. Germline values: CDR1 SNHLY, CDR2 FYNNEI. The CDR3 runs 15 residues. CDR3 loop: CASRAAGGAYSPLHF. In DNA, the CDR3 is TGTGCCAGCAGGGCGGCTGGCGGGGCCTATTCACCCCTCCACTTT.

This clonotype came up many times. The J gene is TRBJ1-2, the V gene TRBV7-9; 9 bases are a match to TRBD1. The germline CDR1 and CDR2 sequences are SEHNR and FQNEAQ (reference sequence). V gave up 7 bases and J gave up 8 bases; unmatched junction bases: 2. There are 11 residues in the CDR3. DNA for the CDR3: TGTGCCAGCATGGACAGGGGAGGCTACACCTTC. Translating it yields CASMDRGGYTF.

J is TRBJ1-3 and V is TRBV15; D might be TRBD1 (6 bases). Germline CDR1 LNHNV, CDR2 YYDKDF (reference sequence). The CDR3 loop spans 15 amino acids. The V and J ends lost 1 base and 4 bases respectively, with 11 bases between them. CDR3 amino acids: CATSRGWGLGNTIYF. The DNA of the CDR3 is TGTGCCACCAGCAGAGGCTGGGGGCTCGGAAACACCATATATTTT.

This clonotype was counted at least ten times. V usage is TRBV5-1 and J usage is TRBJ1-6; TRBD1 agrees at 9 bases. The CDR3 has 14 residues. Germline values: CDR1 SGHRS, CDR2 YFSETQ. The J segment lost 11 bases and the V segment lost 4 bases, leaving 7 bases of the junction unmatched. The CDR3 reads CASSTGQGNTPLHF. CDR3 DNA sequence: TGCGCCAGCAGCACGGGACAGGGAAATACACCCCTCCACTTT.

This clonotype has just one count. This chain joins TRBV7-6 and TRBJ2-2; 12 nucleotides line up with TRBD2. CDR3 length: 17 residues. Per germline, CDR1 SGHVS and CDR2 FNYEAQ. The trim removed 5 bases at V and 6 bases at J, leaving 10 bases unmatched. The CDR3 region has the DNA TGTGCCAGCAGCCCCAGCCCGGGACTAGCGGGCGCCGGGGAGCTGTTTTTT. Amino acid sequence: CASSPSPGLAGAGELFF.

The chain has TRBV10-3 and TRBJ1-5, with D hard to call. The CDR3 length is 15 residues. CDR1 and CDR2 (germline): ENHRY, SYGVKD. V lost 0 bases and J lost 2, with 8 bases in between. The CDR3 is CAISESGLGNQPQHF. The CDR3 nucleotides are TGTGCCATCAGTGAGTCAGGGCTCGGCAATCAGCCCCAGCATTTT.

This chain uses TRBV7-8 with TRBJ2-7, with D maybe TRBD1 (6 bases). The CDR3 totals 12 residues. Trimming left V 5 bases short and J 10 bases short, with 15 bases between. Germline assignment: CDR1 SGHVS and CDR2 FQNEAQ. CDR3 in amino acids: CASSHNRVRQYF. For the CDR3, the DNA is TGTGCCAGCAGCCACAACAGGGTTCGACAGTACTTC.